This TCR beta chain was identified in a study of T cell changes during pregnancy in multiple sclerosis. Method: immunoSEQ multiplex PCR; TCRdb's copy keeps in-frame clones and lacks some. The sample includes approximately 45,000 clones, roughly 93% of them seen just once. The receptor's source is a female donor in good health, enrolled as a control in a pregnancy study. The specimen comprised CD4+ T cells from peripheral blood mononuclear cells, sampled in the second trimester of pregnancy.

This chain's CDR3 is CATSITTGPETQYF. The CDR3, as DNA: TGTGCCACCAGCATAACTACAGGGCCAGAGACCCAGTACTTC. The chain employs TRBV15 and TRBJ2-5; possibly TRBD1 for D (6 bases). The CDR3 runs to 14 residues. V lost 4 bases, J lost 4 bases, and 13 bases lay in between. From germline, CDR1 is LNHNV and CDR2 YYDKDF (reference sequence).